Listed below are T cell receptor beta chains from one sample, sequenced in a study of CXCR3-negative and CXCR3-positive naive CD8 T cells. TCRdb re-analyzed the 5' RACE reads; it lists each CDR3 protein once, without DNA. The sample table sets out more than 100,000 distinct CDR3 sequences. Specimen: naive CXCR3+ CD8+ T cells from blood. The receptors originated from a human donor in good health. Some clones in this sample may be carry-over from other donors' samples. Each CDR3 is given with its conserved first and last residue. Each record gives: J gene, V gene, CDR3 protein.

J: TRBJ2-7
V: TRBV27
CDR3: CASSIPGGEQYF

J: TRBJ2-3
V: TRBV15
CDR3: CATSREAGETDTQYF

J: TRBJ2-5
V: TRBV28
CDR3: CASSSSTGGRETQYF

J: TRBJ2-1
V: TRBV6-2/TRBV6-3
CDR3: CASSYPGLRFF

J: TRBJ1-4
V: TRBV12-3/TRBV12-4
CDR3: CASSPDRGDEKLFF

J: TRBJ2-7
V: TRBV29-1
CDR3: CSVEDRNSREGMHEQYF

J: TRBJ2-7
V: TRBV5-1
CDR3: CASSLPETAYEQYF

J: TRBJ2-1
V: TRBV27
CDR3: CASRSLMSDSYNEQFF

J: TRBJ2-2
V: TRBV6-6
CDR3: CASRYLGNTGELFF

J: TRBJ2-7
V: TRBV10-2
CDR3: CASSEVGVGTHEQYF

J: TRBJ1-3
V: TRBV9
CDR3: CASSVDITGDSGNTIYF

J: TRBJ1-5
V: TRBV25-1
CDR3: CASSGKGQFNQPQHF

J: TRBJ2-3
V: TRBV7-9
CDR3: CASSQLEVEDTQYF

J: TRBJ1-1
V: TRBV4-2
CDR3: CASSQELTGTEAFF

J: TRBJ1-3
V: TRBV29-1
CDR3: CSVGVMDRGRDTIYF

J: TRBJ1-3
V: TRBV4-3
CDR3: CASSPGQSPGNTIYF

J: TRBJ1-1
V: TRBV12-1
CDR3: CASSPQDRLNTEAFF

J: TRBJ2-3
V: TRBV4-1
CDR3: CASSQDGPAGATDTQYF

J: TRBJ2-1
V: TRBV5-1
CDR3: CASYRVESYNEQFF

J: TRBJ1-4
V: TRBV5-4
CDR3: CASSQEGTANEKLFF

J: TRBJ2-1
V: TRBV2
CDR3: CASKASSYNEQFF

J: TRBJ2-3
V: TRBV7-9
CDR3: CASSSPRPDTQYF

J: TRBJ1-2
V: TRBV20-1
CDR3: CSARDLEQGYVVDDYGYTF

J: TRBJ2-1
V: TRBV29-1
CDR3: CSVGDSYNEQFF

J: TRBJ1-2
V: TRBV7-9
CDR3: CASSARDRDGYTF

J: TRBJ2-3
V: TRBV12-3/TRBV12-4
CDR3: CASSSSSTDTQYF

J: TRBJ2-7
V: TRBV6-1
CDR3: CASMDRYSYEQYF

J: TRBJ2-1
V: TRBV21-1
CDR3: CASPQPGDHPYNEQFF

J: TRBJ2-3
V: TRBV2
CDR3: CANTSGRSTDTQYF

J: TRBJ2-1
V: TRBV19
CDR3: CASHPRTGGTYNEQFF

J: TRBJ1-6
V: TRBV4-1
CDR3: CASSPQGAYSPLHF

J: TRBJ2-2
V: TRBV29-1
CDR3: CSVDSGTNTGELFF

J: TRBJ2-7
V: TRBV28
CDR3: CASSLSRGGERGRPYEQYF

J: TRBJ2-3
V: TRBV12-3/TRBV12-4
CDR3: CASSFKGFTDTQYF

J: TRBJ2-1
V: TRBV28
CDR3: CASSLSMEGNEQFF

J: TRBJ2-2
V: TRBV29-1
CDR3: CSGREITGELFF

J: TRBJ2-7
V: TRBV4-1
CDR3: CASSRAISLAGVEQYF

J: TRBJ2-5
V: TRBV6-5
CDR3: CASSYSPRGWTQYF

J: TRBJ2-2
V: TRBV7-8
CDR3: CASSHPVDSPTGELFF

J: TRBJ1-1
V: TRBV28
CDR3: CASSPTGTTEAFF

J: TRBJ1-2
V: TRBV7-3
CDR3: CASEQVFYGYTF

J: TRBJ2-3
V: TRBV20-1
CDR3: CSARVRASGRTDTQYF

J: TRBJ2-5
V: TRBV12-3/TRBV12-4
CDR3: CASSLGTSGGEKETQYF

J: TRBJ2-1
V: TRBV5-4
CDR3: CASSTGLAGDNEQFF

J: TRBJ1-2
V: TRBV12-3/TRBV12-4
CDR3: CASSFHPGEGYTF

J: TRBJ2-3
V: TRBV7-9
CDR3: CASPPGGLADTQYF

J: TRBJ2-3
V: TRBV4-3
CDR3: CASSQDIPAPSTDTQYF

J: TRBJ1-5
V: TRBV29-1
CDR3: CSVARGGNQPQHF

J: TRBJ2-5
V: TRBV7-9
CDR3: CASSLSPPRVAQYF

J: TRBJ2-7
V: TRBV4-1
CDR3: CASSQVGSPYEQYF

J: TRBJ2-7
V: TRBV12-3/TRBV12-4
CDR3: CASSLGDGSSYEQYF

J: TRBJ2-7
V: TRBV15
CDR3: CATSRPRLAGAYEQYF

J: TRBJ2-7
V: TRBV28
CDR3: CASRDNYEQYF

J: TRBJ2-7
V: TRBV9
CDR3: CASSLDSSLRGQYF

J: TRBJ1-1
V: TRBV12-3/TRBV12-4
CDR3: CASILGLGKAFF

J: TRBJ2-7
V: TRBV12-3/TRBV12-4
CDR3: CASSFSETGPYEQYF

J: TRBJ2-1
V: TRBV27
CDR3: CASSQLSYNEQFF